Listed below are T cell receptor beta chains from one sample, sequenced in a study of T cells of healthy individuals. TCRdb used MiXCR to reprocess the 5' RACE reads, holding one entry per CDR3 protein. The table shows about 82,000 distinct CDR3 sequences, with approximately 5.4% occurring only once. These receptors all stem from a female donor in good health. CDR3s include the opening cysteine and the closing phenylalanine or tryptophan. A D gene is named only where the DNA matches it firmly. Size tells how often a clone was seen (once, few, many) or the class of an expanded clone, and some rows leave it out.

V	size	J	D	DNA	CDR3
TRBV7-9	-	TRBJ1-1	-	TGTGCCAGCAGCACCGACAGCCCGAACACTGAAGCTTTCTTT	CASSTDSPNTEAFF
TRBV11-2	many	TRBJ2-1	-	TGTGCCAGCAGCCCGGCAGGGCCCGGCAATGAGCAGTTCTTC	CASSPAGPGNEQFF
TRBV9	many	TRBJ1-1	-	TGTGCCAGCAGCCCGGATCAGGGCAAAACTTTCTTT	CASSPDQGKTFF
TRBV13	few	TRBJ2-7	-	TGTGCCAGCAGCTTGACCGGGACACCTTCCTACGAGCAGTACTTC	CASSLTGTPSYEQYF
TRBV3-1	few	TRBJ2-7	-	TGTGCCAGCAGCCAAGGCGGCCCCTACGAGCAGTACTTC	CASSQGGPYEQYF
TRBV4-3	-	TRBJ2-1	-	TGCGCCAGCAGCCAAGATCTAGGTAGCGGAGACAATGAGCAGTTCTTC	CASSQDLGSGDNEQFF
TRBV14	many	TRBJ2-1	-	TGTGCCAGCAGCCAGTATGAAGCGCCGCCTGGGGATGAGCAGTTCTTC	CASSQYEAPPGDEQFF
TRBV20-1	-	TRBJ1-5	-	TGCAGTGCTAGATTTCTCCAGGGGAGCAATCAGCCCCAGAATTTT	CSARFLQGSNQPQNF
TRBV20-1	many	TRBJ2-7	-	TGCAGTGCTAGAGATCTGACTTCTCGTGCCTACGAGCAGTACTTC	CSARDLTSRAYEQYF
TRBV16	many	TRBJ2-5	-	TGTGCCAGCAGCCAACGGCAAGAGACCCAGTACTTC	CASSQRQETQYF
TRBV3-1	many	TRBJ1-1	-	TGTGCCAGCAGCCAAGAACGACGGAAGAACACTGAAGCTTTCTTT	CASSQERRKNTEAFF
TRBV15	many	TRBJ2-3	TRBD2	TGTGCCACCAGAGAATCTAGCGGTAGCACAGATACGCAGTATTTT	CATRESSGSTDTQYF
TRBV25-1	many	TRBJ1-6	TRBD1	TGTGCCAGCAGTGAATACAGGGGGGCGGTTTCACCCCTCCACTTT	CASSEYRGAVSPLHF
TRBV14	many	TRBJ2-1	-	TGTGCCAGCAGCCAAGTGCTTCCCGACGACAATGAGCAGTTCTTC	CASSQVLPDDNEQFF
TRBV14	few	TRBJ1-1	TRBD1	TGTGCCAGCAGCCCGGGGACAGGGGGCAAAACTGAAGCTTTCTTT	CASSPGTGGKTEAFF
TRBV7-9	few	TRBJ1-2	-	TGTGCCAGCAGCTTAGTCAGGGATAATGGCTACACCTTC	CASSLVRDNGYTF
TRBV28	few	TRBJ2-7	-	TGTGCCAGCAGTCCCGGGGCCGACCCTTATTACGAGCAGTACTTC	CASSPGADPYYEQYF
TRBV7-9	many	TRBJ2-5	TRBD2	TGTGCCAGCATCATAGCGGGGGGCGTCGGAGAGACCCAGTACTTC	CASIIAGGVGETQYF
TRBV20-1	many	TRBJ2-5	TRBD2	TGCAGTGCTAGCATCTGGGGGCTAGCGGGAGAGTACCAAGAGACCCAGTACTTC	CSASIWGLAGEYQETQYF
TRBV20-1	few	TRBJ2-5	-	TGCAGTGCTAGAATCCCGGGGATTGAGACCCAGTACTTC	CSARIPGIETQYF
TRBV20-1	few	TRBJ1-5	-	TGCAGTGCTAGAGAGGTTTCTTATAGCAATCAGCCCCAGCATTTT	CSAREVSYSNQPQHF
TRBV6-5	-	TRBJ2-5	TRBD2	TGTGCCAGCAGTTACTCGTCCCCAGCGGGAGGCCCAGAGACCCAGTACTTC	CASSYSSPAGGPETQYF
TRBV6-1	many	TRBJ1-1	TRBD1	TGTGCCAGCCGGGACAGGGCCACGAACACTGAAGCTTTCTTT	CASRDRATNTEAFF
TRBV6-2/TRBV6-3	many	TRBJ2-1	TRBD2	TGTGCCAGCAGGCTACTTCTAGCGGGAGGGCCGGGTGAGCAGTTCTTC	CASRLLLAGGPGEQFF
TRBV24-1	many	TRBJ2-3	-	TGTGCCACCAGTGACCAATATACAGATACGCAGTATTTT	CATSDQYTDTQYF
TRBV7-8	many	TRBJ2-7	-	TGTGCCAGCAGCTTTACCGGTGTCTACGAGCAGTACTTC	CASSFTGVYEQYF
TRBV6-5	-	TRBJ1-4	-	TGTGCCAGCAGTTACTCGATAAGGCCTGAAAAACTGTTTTTT	CASSYSIRPEKLFF
TRBV12-3/TRBV12-4	many	TRBJ2-5	-	TGTGCCAGCAGCCCCACAGTTCAAGAGACCCAGTACTTC	CASSPTVQETQYF
TRBV29-1	few	TRBJ1-2	-	TGCAGCGTTTCCCCGACAGACTCTAACTATGGCTACACCTTC	CSVSPTDSNYGYTF
TRBV11-2	many	TRBJ2-1	-	TGTGCCAGCAGCCCTCCCGTCGGCTTCAATGAGCAGTTCTTC	CASSPPVGFNEQFF
TRBV14	many	TRBJ1-1	TRBD1	TGTGCCAGCAGCCAACTTTCAGGGGGCAGGACTGAAGCTTTCTTT	CASSQLSGGRTEAFF
TRBV6-2/TRBV6-3	many	TRBJ2-2	-	TGTGCCAGCAGTTACGGGACACACCTCACCGGGGAGCTGTTTTTT	CASSYGTHLTGELFF
TRBV27	many	TRBJ2-2	-	TGTGCCAGCAGTTTTGGCGGAGGGTTTGGGGCGACCGGGGAGCTGTTTTTT	CASSFGGGFGATGELFF
TRBV30	many	TRBJ2-1	-	TGTGCCTGGAGTTCTGGTGGGTCCTACAATGAGCAGTTCTTC	CAWSSGGSYNEQFF
TRBV6-6	few	TRBJ2-7	-	TGTGCCAGCAGTTACTCGATCACGGGGAGAAACTACGAGCAGTACTTC	CASSYSITGRNYEQYF
TRBV11-2	many	TRBJ2-7	TRBD2	TGTGCCAGCAGCTTAGCCCGCGGGAGTTTTGTAGGCGAGCAGTACTTC	CASSLARGSFVGEQYF
TRBV4-3	many	TRBJ2-3	TRBD1	TGCGCCAGCAGCCAAGTAGGGACAGGGATAATAGATACGCAGTATTTT	CASSQVGTGIIDTQYF